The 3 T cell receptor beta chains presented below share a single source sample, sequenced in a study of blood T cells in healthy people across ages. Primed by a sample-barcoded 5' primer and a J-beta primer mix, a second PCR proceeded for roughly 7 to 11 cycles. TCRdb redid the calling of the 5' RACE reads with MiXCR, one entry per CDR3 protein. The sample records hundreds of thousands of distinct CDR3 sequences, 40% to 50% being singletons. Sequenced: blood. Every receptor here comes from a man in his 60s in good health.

The CDR3 region has the DNA TGTGCCAGCAGTTTAATCGGGGACCATGGCTACACCTTC. The encoded protein is CASSLIGDHGYTF. V is TRBV27 and J is TRBJ1-2, with a tentative D call TRBD1 (5 bases). V was pared by 2 bases and J by 6 bases, with 10 bases between. Germline lookup yields CDR1 MNHEY and CDR2 SMNVEV (reference sequence). This CDR3 has 13 residues.

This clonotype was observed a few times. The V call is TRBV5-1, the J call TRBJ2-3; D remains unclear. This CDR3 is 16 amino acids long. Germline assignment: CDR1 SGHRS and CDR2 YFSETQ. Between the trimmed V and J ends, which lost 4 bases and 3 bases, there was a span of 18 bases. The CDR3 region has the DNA TGCGCCAGCAGCGCCTTTGGGGAAGGCGCAACAGATACGCAGTATTTT. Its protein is CASSAFGEGATDTQYF.

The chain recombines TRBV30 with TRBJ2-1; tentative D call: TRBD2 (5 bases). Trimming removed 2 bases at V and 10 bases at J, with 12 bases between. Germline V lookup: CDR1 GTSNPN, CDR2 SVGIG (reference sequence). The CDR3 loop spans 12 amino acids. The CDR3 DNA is TGTGCCTGGAGTCCACGGGATGGCGAGCAGTTCTTC. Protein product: CAWSPRDGEQFF.